The rows below give T cell receptor beta chains drawn from one sample of a study of cytomegalovirus exposure and HLA in healthy donors. Only in-frame clones appear in the TCRdb table, and some are missing; sequencing was by immunoSEQ multiplex PCR. The table shows roughly 110,000 clones, with roughly 80% occurring only once. Sequencing was carried out using PBMCs. The receptors stem from a man between 60 and 70 years old in good health and CMV-seronegative. Each CDR3 is given with its conserved first and last residue. The D gene is left open where the match is weak. Only some rows state a clone size, as once, few, many or a class for expanded clones.

CDR3aa: CASRRLRDRVNEQYF; CDR3nt: TGTGCCAGCAGACGTCTCCGGGACAGGGTTAACGAGCAGTACTTC; d_gene: TRBD1; j_gene: TRBJ2-7; v_gene: TRBV7-9; abundance: NA
CDR3aa: CASSVEGGYYNEQFF; CDR3nt: TGTGCCAGCAGTGTTGAGGGGGGGTACTACAATGAGCAGTTCTTC; d_gene: NA; j_gene: TRBJ2-1; v_gene: TRBV2; abundance: NA
CDR3aa: CSAKGGREGTF; CDR3nt: TGCAGTGCTAAGGGAGGGAGAGAGGGGACCTTC; d_gene: NA; j_gene: TRBJ1-2; v_gene: TRBV20-1; abundance: NA
CDR3aa: CAWSAWRGGQDTQYF; CDR3nt: TGTGCCTGGAGTGCTTGGCGGGGGGGCCAGGATACGCAGTATTTT; d_gene: TRBD2; j_gene: TRBJ2-3; v_gene: TRBV30; abundance: NA
CDR3aa: CASSYKNSNQPQHF; CDR3nt: TGTGCCAGCAGTTATAAAAATAGCAATCAGCCCCAGCATTTT; d_gene: NA; j_gene: TRBJ1-5; v_gene: TRBV6-6; abundance: NA
CDR3aa: CASSLETGSEQYF; CDR3nt: TGCGCCAGCAGCTTGGAGACGGGGTCCGAGCAGTACTTC; d_gene: NA; j_gene: TRBJ2-7; v_gene: TRBV5-1; abundance: NA
CDR3aa: CASSQDQGVGGYTF; CDR3nt: TGTGCCAGCAGCCAAGATCAAGGGGTCGGTGGCTACACCTTC; d_gene: NA; j_gene: TRBJ1-2; v_gene: TRBV4-2; abundance: NA
CDR3aa: CASRGREGGNNQPQHF; CDR3nt: TGTGCCAGCAGGGGTCGGGAGGGAGGGAACAATCAGCCCCAGCATTTT; d_gene: NA; j_gene: TRBJ1-5; v_gene: TRBV2; abundance: NA
CDR3aa: CASSWTREQYF; CDR3nt: TGTGCCAGCAGCTGGACTAGGGAGCAGTACTTC; d_gene: TRBD2; j_gene: TRBJ2-5; v_gene: TRBV7-2; abundance: NA
CDR3aa: CASSYSSGALEKLFF; CDR3nt: TGTGCCAGCAGTTACTCGAGTGGGGCTCTCGAAAAACTGTTTTTT; d_gene: NA; j_gene: TRBJ1-4; v_gene: TRBV6-5; abundance: NA
CDR3aa: CASSIELAGIETQYF; CDR3nt: TGTGCCAGTAGTATTGAACTAGCGGGCATAGAGACCCAGTACTTC; d_gene: TRBD2; j_gene: TRBJ2-5; v_gene: TRBV19; abundance: NA
CDR3aa: CASSRDGSNTGELFF; CDR3nt: TGTGCCAGCAGCCGCGACGGGTCGAACACCGGGGAGCTGTTTTTT; d_gene: NA; j_gene: TRBJ2-2; v_gene: TRBV7-2; abundance: NA
CDR3aa: CASSLQVNADTQYF; CDR3nt: TGTGCCAGCAGCTTACAGGTTAATGCAGATACGCAGTATTTT; d_gene: NA; j_gene: TRBJ2-3; v_gene: TRBV2; abundance: NA
CDR3aa: CASSLRTSGSYNEQFF; CDR3nt: TGTGCCAGCAGTTTACGTACTAGTGGCTCCTACAATGAGCAGTTCTTC; d_gene: NA; j_gene: TRBJ2-1; v_gene: TRBV6-5; abundance: NA
CDR3aa: CASSLAGRPSSGNTIYF; CDR3nt: TGTGCCAGCAGCTTGGCCGGCAGGCCGAGCTCTGGAAACACCATATATTTT; d_gene: NA; j_gene: TRBJ1-3; v_gene: TRBV5-5; abundance: few
CDR3aa: CASRYRGNTEAFF; CDR3nt: TGTGCCAGCAGGTACAGGGGGAACACTGAAGCTTTCTTT; d_gene: TRBD1; j_gene: TRBJ1-1; v_gene: TRBV2; abundance: NA
CDR3aa: CASSHQTGSYEQYF; CDR3nt: TGCGCCAGCAGCCATCAGACAGGCTCCTACGAGCAGTACTTC; d_gene: NA; j_gene: TRBJ2-7; v_gene: TRBV4-3; abundance: NA
CDR3aa: CASSTGAHGYTF; CDR3nt: TGTGCCAGCAGCACAGGGGCGCATGGCTACACCTTC; d_gene: TRBD1; j_gene: TRBJ1-2; v_gene: TRBV6-5; abundance: NA
CDR3aa: CASRVQGADEKLFF; CDR3nt: TGTGCCAGCAGAGTACAGGGGGCGGATGAAAAACTGTTTTTT; d_gene: TRBD1; j_gene: TRBJ1-4; v_gene: TRBV11-2; abundance: few
CDR3aa: CASSQDPGQPNSPLHF; CDR3nt: TGTGCCAGCAGCCAAGATCCAGGACAACCAAATTCACCCCTCCACTTT; d_gene: NA; j_gene: TRBJ1-6; v_gene: TRBV4-2; abundance: NA
CDR3aa: CASSPTGVGGFDEQFF; CDR3nt: TGTGCCAGCAGTCCAACGGGTGTGGGGGGGTTCGATGAGCAGTTCTTC; d_gene: TRBD2; j_gene: TRBJ2-1; v_gene: TRBV28; abundance: NA
CDR3aa: CASSLPRDRGRKTQYF; CDR3nt: TGTGCCAGCAGCCTCCCCCGGGACAGGGGGCGTAAGACCCAGTACTTC; d_gene: TRBD1; j_gene: TRBJ2-5; v_gene: TRBV11-3; abundance: NA
CDR3aa: CASSYGTGTYNEQFF; CDR3nt: TGTGCCAGCAGTTATGGGACAGGGACTTACAATGAGCAGTTCTTC; d_gene: TRBD1; j_gene: TRBJ2-1; v_gene: TRBV6-5; abundance: NA
CDR3aa: CASRYTQNQPQHF; CDR3nt: TGTGCCAGCAGATACACCCAAAATCAGCCCCAGCATTTT; d_gene: NA; j_gene: TRBJ1-5; v_gene: TRBV2; abundance: NA
CDR3aa: CSVLTTTVATGELFF; CDR3nt: TGCAGCGTCCTAACGACGACTGTTGCCACCGGGGAGCTGTTTTTT; d_gene: NA; j_gene: TRBJ2-2; v_gene: TRBV29-1; abundance: few
CDR3aa: CASTAGGQGDYGYTF; CDR3nt: TGTGCCAGTACCGCGGGGGGACAGGGGGACTATGGCTACACCTTC; d_gene: TRBD1; j_gene: TRBJ1-2; v_gene: TRBV19; abundance: NA
CDR3aa: CASSPDWTDTQYF; CDR3nt: TGTGCCAGCAGCCCTGACTGGACAGATACGCAGTATTTT; d_gene: NA; j_gene: TRBJ2-3; v_gene: TRBV7-2; abundance: NA
CDR3aa: CASSQIPFTDTQYF; CDR3nt: TGCGCCAGCAGCCAAATCCCCTTCACAGATACGCAGTATTTT; d_gene: NA; j_gene: TRBJ2-3; v_gene: TRBV4-1; abundance: NA
CDR3aa: CASSGQGDTEAFF; CDR3nt: TGTGCCAGCAGCGGACAGGGGGACACTGAAGCTTTCTTT; d_gene: TRBD1; j_gene: TRBJ1-1; v_gene: TRBV2; abundance: NA
CDR3aa: CASSLYSYNQPQHF; CDR3nt: TGTGCCAGCAGCTTGTACAGCTACAATCAGCCCCAGCATTTT; d_gene: NA; j_gene: TRBJ1-5; v_gene: TRBV5-5; abundance: NA
CDR3aa: CAGRGTGNTEAFF; CDR3nt: TGTGCCGGAAGAGGGACAGGGAACACTGAAGCTTTCTTT; d_gene: TRBD1; j_gene: TRBJ1-1; v_gene: TRBV19; abundance: NA
CDR3aa: CASSATPATTNTEAFF; CDR3nt: TGTGCCAGCAGCGCGACGCCGGCGACAACCAACACTGAAGCTTTCTTT; d_gene: NA; j_gene: TRBJ1-1; v_gene: TRBV9; abundance: NA
CDR3aa: CASTRADSLGYTEAFF; CDR3nt: TGTGCCAGCACCCGGGCGGACTCGTTGGGTTACACTGAAGCTTTCTTT; d_gene: NA; j_gene: TRBJ1-1; v_gene: TRBV9; abundance: NA
CDR3aa: CASSLLETEAFF; CDR3nt: TGTGCCAGCAGCTTACTGGAGACTGAAGCTTTCTTT; d_gene: NA; j_gene: TRBJ1-1; v_gene: TRBV5-8; abundance: NA
CDR3aa: CASSQGGGGRGNEQFF; CDR3nt: TGCGCCAGCAGCCAAGGGGGGGGCGGACGAGGGAATGAGCAGTTCTTC; d_gene: NA; j_gene: TRBJ2-1; v_gene: TRBV4-1; abundance: NA
CDR3aa: CASSLGRLGAYYEQYF; CDR3nt: TGTGCCAGCAGCTTAGGACGACTTGGGGCATATTACGAGCAGTACTTC; d_gene: NA; j_gene: TRBJ2-7; v_gene: TRBV7-7; abundance: few
CDR3aa: CASSRTGQPQHF; CDR3nt: TGTGCCAGCAGCCGGACTGGCCAGCCCCAGCATTTT; d_gene: NA; j_gene: TRBJ1-5; v_gene: TRBV28; abundance: NA
CDR3aa: CASSKRDGELFF; CDR3nt: TGTGCCAGCAGCAAGAGGGACGGGGAGCTGTTTTTT; d_gene: NA; j_gene: TRBJ2-2; v_gene: TRBV6-5; abundance: NA
CDR3aa: CASSVTGGLNTEAFF; CDR3nt: TGTGCCAGCAGCGTAACAGGGGGATTGAACACTGAAGCTTTCTTT; d_gene: TRBD1; j_gene: TRBJ1-1; v_gene: TRBV9; abundance: NA
CDR3aa: CASSFSRQLGQPQHF; CDR3nt: TGTGCCAGCAGTTTCAGCCGACAGCTTGGTCAGCCCCAGCATTTT; d_gene: NA; j_gene: TRBJ1-5; v_gene: TRBV28; abundance: NA
CDR3aa: CASSYSGSEQFF; CDR3nt: TGTGCCAGCAGTTACTCGGGCTCCGAGCAGTTCTTC; d_gene: NA; j_gene: TRBJ2-1; v_gene: TRBV6-5; abundance: NA
CDR3aa: CASSLGQGAYEQYF; CDR3nt: TGTGCCAGCAGCTTGGGACAGGGGGCCTACGAGCAGTACTTC; d_gene: TRBD1; j_gene: TRBJ2-7; v_gene: TRBV7-6; abundance: NA
CDR3aa: CASSQGTGYQETQYF; CDR3nt: TGCGCCAGCAGCCAAGGGACAGGGTACCAAGAGACCCAGTACTTC; d_gene: TRBD1; j_gene: TRBJ2-5; v_gene: TRBV4-3; abundance: NA
CDR3aa: CASSVTGGNQPQHF; CDR3nt: TGTGCCAGCAGTGTGACAGGGGGCAATCAGCCCCAGCATTTT; d_gene: TRBD1; j_gene: TRBJ1-5; v_gene: TRBV6-4; abundance: NA
CDR3aa: CASSLEAQGSQPQHF; CDR3nt: TGTGCCAGCAGCTTGGAGGCGCAGGGAAGTCAGCCCCAGCATTTT; d_gene: NA; j_gene: TRBJ1-5; v_gene: TRBV5-6; abundance: NA
CDR3aa: CASSPQGGPRSEKLFF; CDR3nt: TGTGCCAGCAGCCCCCAAGGGGGACCCAGGAGTGAAAAACTGTTTTTT; d_gene: NA; j_gene: TRBJ1-4; v_gene: TRBV14; abundance: NA
CDR3aa: CASSDRPVNTEAFF; CDR3nt: TGTGCCAGCAGTGACAGGCCAGTGAACACTGAAGCTTTCTTT; d_gene: NA; j_gene: TRBJ1-1; v_gene: TRBV6-5; abundance: NA
CDR3aa: CARSLVPRAGEQYF; CDR3nt: TGTGCCAGAAGCTTGGTACCCCGGGCGGGGGAGCAGTACTTC; d_gene: NA; j_gene: TRBJ2-7; v_gene: TRBV5-3; abundance: NA
CDR3aa: CASEGGYGYTF; CDR3nt: TGTGCCAGCGAAGGGGGCTATGGCTACACCTTC; d_gene: NA; j_gene: TRBJ1-2; v_gene: TRBV7-9; abundance: NA
CDR3aa: CASSELQGAGGYTF; CDR3nt: TGTGCCAGCAGTGAATTACAGGGGGCTGGTGGCTACACCTTC; d_gene: TRBD1; j_gene: TRBJ1-2; v_gene: TRBV6-1; abundance: NA
CDR3aa: CASSRQGDEQYF; CDR3nt: TGTGCCAGCAGCCGACAGGGTGACGAGCAGTACTTC; d_gene: TRBD1; j_gene: TRBJ2-7; v_gene: TRBV7-2; abundance: NA
CDR3aa: CAISALQGDTEAFF; CDR3nt: TGTGCCATCAGTGCATTACAGGGTGACACTGAAGCTTTCTTT; d_gene: NA; j_gene: TRBJ1-1; v_gene: TRBV10-3; abundance: NA